A single sample is the source of the 7 T cell receptor beta chains below, sequenced in a study of T cell repertoires in cytomegalovirus infection. No antigen is known for these receptors. TCRdb re-called the reads with MiXCR, one entry per CDR3 protein. This sample yields roughly 130,000 distinct CDR3 sequences, of which about 24% are seen a single time; 30% to 40% belongs to the top ten. Sequencing was carried out using PBMCs, sequenced either directly or after in vitro stimulation (not recorded which). These receptors were taken from a human donor in good health (CMV status not recorded). Some clones in this sample may be carry-over from other donors' samples.

CDR3 amino acids: CASSLGRTGPRNTEAFF. DNA of the CDR3: TGTGCCAGCAGCTTAGGAAGGACAGGGCCCCGGAACACTGAAGCTTTCTTT. The chain has TRBV7-8 and TRBJ1-1, with TRBD1 identical over 8 bases. Per germline, CDR1 SGHVS and CDR2 FQNEAQ. The CDR3 totals 17 residues. V was clipped by 1 base and J by 1 base; unmatched bases: 8.

The chain is built from TRBV10-2 and TRBJ2-1, with 9 bases identical to TRBD1. The germline CDR1 and CDR2 sequences are WSHSY and SAAADI. This CDR3 is 14 amino acids long. After removal of 7 bases from V and 3 bases from J, the junction contained 4 bases not matched to a gene. The chain's CDR3 is CASTRDRVYNEQFF. The CDR3 DNA reads TGCGCCAGCACCCGGGACAGGGTCTACAATGAGCAGTTCTTC.

This clonotype was observed a few times. The chain uses TRBV5-1 and TRBJ2-1; D is perhaps TRBD1 (5 bases). There are 15 residues in the CDR3. The ends were cut back, 0 bases at V and 6 bases at J, with 13 bases in the middle. CDR1 is SGHRS and CDR2 is YFSETQ in the germline V gene. DNA of the CDR3: TGCGCCAGCAGCTTGGCGGTGACAGAGCTCAATGAGCAGTTCTTC. It codes for CASSLAVTELNEQFF.

This clonotype was observed a handful of times. V usage is TRBV10-3 and J usage is TRBJ2-7; 14 bases are a match to TRBD2. V shed 6 bases and J 3 bases; nucleotides not matched to a gene: 22. Germline lookup yields CDR1 ENHRY and CDR2 SYGVKD. The CDR3 is 21 amino acids. CDR3 sequence: CAISKNLGLAGVSGLNYEQYF. In DNA form, the CDR3 reads TGTGCCATCAGCAAGAACCTGGGACTAGCGGGAGTGTCGGGCTTAAACTACGAGCAGTACTTC.

V is TRBV6-5 and J is TRBJ2-2, with 8 bases fitting TRBD1. The trim removed 5 bases at V and 4 bases at J, leaving 15 bases unmatched. In germline, CDR1 is MNHEY, CDR2 SVGAGI. CDR3 length: 18 residues. The chain's CDR3 is CASSDISRGTGITGELFF. Written as DNA, the CDR3 is TGTGCCAGCAGTGATATAAGCCGAGGGACAGGCATCACCGGGGAGCTGTTTTTT.

This clonotype was detected a few times. The J gene is TRBJ2-1, the V gene TRBV19; TRBD2 matches at 8 bases. Germline V gene lookup returns CDR1 LNHDA and CDR2 SQIVND (reference sequence). V lost 8 bases to trimming and J lost 5 bases; unmatched junction nucleotides: 8. This CDR3 region has 14 residues. For the CDR3, the DNA is TGTGCCAGTTACGCTAGCGGGTCGAACAATGAGCAGTTCTTC. Encoded protein: CASYASGSNNEQFF.

V and J are TRBV20-1 and TRBJ2-3, with D maybe TRBD2 (6 bases). The CDR3 contains 16 residues. Per germline, CDR1 DFQATT and CDR2 SNEGSKA (reference sequence). The V gene lost 0 bases and the J gene lost 2 bases, with 15 bases spanning the gap. The CDR3 DNA follows: TGCAGTGCTAGAGATCTGCGGGGAGAAGACACAGATACGCAGTATTTT. Residues: CSARDLRGEDTDTQYF.